This TCR beta chain appears in the sequencing data of a study of cytomegalovirus exposure and HLA in healthy donors. General study findings and limits: It was 150 to 200 TCR beta chains that were listed as cytomegalovirus-associated. Prediction of most subjects' HLA-A and HLA-B alleles by TCR beta sequences was reportedly accurate. Roughly uniform sequencing depth across donors was assumed, possibly incorrectly.

Notes on this clone: Its matching antigen is unknown.

Primers for the PCR totalled 60 Vbeta and 13 Jbeta. TCRdb's copy holds only in-frame clones and misses some; the assay was immunoSEQ multiplex PCR. The repertoire has around 130,000 clones, about 80% of them found once; the top ten carry approximately 4%. V lost 4 bases to trimming and J lost 0 bases, with 21 bases between them. CDR1 is LNHDA, CDR2 SQIVND, per germline (reference sequence). The length of the CDR3 is 18 residues. This receptor was identified in a woman aged 40-49 years in good health and CMV-seronegative. This chain uses TRBV19 with TRBJ1-2, with D perhaps matching TRBD1 (5 bases). Sequences were obtained from PBMCs. CDR3 coding DNA: TGTGCCAGTAGTAGGGGCGGGACTCTGGTTTCAGCTAACTATGGCTACACCTTC. This sequence encodes CASSRGGTLVSANYGYTF. Supplemented by reference TRBV19 and TRBJ1-2, the full variable domain reads DGGITQSPKYLFRKEGQNVTLSCEQNLNHDAMYWYRQDPGQGLRLIYYSQIVNDFQKGDIAEGYSVSREKKESFPLTVTSAQKNPTAFYLCASSRGGTLVSANYGYTFGSGTRLTVV.